The rows below give T cell receptor beta chains drawn from one sample of a study of siplizumab effects on memory and regulatory T cells. Sequencing was performed with immunoSEQ multiplex PCR; in TCRdb, only in-frame clones are kept and a portion is missing. The sample has about 110,000 clones, roughly 91% seen once; the top ten hold approximately 0.32%. The sequenced sample was CD4+ T cells sorted from blood. The source is a human donor in good health. CDR3s include the opening cysteine and the closing phenylalanine or tryptophan. The D gene is left open where the match is weak. Size is stated for part of the rows, as once, few or many counts, or as a class when the clone is expanded.

j_call clone_size d_call v_call cdr3_nt cdr3_aa
TRBJ2-7 NA NA TRBV5-1 TGCGCCAGCAGTTTCAGGCCGGGGGCGAGCTCCTACGAGCAGTACTTC CASSFRPGASSYEQYF
TRBJ2-3 NA NA TRBV5-1 TGCGCCAGCAGCTTGGCCCAGGGGAGCACAGATACGCAGTATTTT CASSLAQGSTDTQYF
TRBJ2-1 NA TRBD2 TRBV11-3 TGTGCCAGCAGGCTAGCGGGAGGGCCCCGTGAGCAGTTCTTC CASRLAGGPREQFF
TRBJ1-1 few NA TRBV7-9 TGTGCCAGCAGCTTAGATATGAACACTGAAGCTTTCTTT CASSLDMNTEAFF
TRBJ2-1 NA NA TRBV5-4 TGTGCCAGCAAAAAAGGGGGGCGGAATGAGCAGTTCTTC CASKKGGRNEQFF
TRBJ2-1 NA NA TRBV7-9 TGTGCCAGCAGCCCGATTTGGCACCCCTATTACAATGAGCAGTTCTTC CASSPIWHPYYNEQFF
TRBJ2-7 NA TRBD2 TRBV4-2 TGTGCCAGCAGCCAAGTTCGAGCGGGGGGTCACGAGCAGTACTTC CASSQVRAGGHEQYF
TRBJ1-2 NA TRBD1 TRBV14 TGTGCCAGCAGCGGGACAGGGCACAACTATGGCTACACCTTC CASSGTGHNYGYTF
TRBJ2-7 once NA TRBV18 TGTGCCAGCTCACCGGCCGGGGCCTCATACGAGCAGTACTTC CASSPAGASYEQYF
TRBJ1-1 NA NA TRBV30 TGTGCCTGGAACGCGGGGAGTTTCACTGAAGCTTTCTTT CAWNAGSFTEAFF
TRBJ2-7 NA TRBD2 TRBV7-9 TGTGCCAGCACCCGGGGAGGGCCCTACGAGCAGTACTTC CASTRGGPYEQYF
TRBJ1-1 NA NA TRBV6-5 TGTGCCAGCAGCCCAACCGGATTGAACACTGAAGCTTTCTTT CASSPTGLNTEAFF
TRBJ1-1 NA NA TRBV14 TGTGCCAGCAGCCAAGATTCTGGGTTGAACACTGAAGCTTTCTTT CASSQDSGLNTEAFF
TRBJ2-1 NA TRBD2 TRBV19 TGTGCCAGTCACGCGACTAGCATGGGTGAGCAGTTCTTC CASHATSMGEQFF
TRBJ2-5 NA NA TRBV5-6 TGTGCCAGCAGCTTGGTTGATCAGGCCCAGGCCCAGTACTTC CASSLVDQAQAQYF
TRBJ2-4 NA TRBD2 TRBV4-1 TGCGCCAGCAGCGAGGCTAGCGGGGGGCGGGACATTCAGTACTTC CASSEASGGRDIQYF
TRBJ1-2 few NA TRBV7-9 TGTGCCAGCAGCTTAGGGGTTGGAGATGGCTACACCTTC CASSLGVGDGYTF
TRBJ1-2 NA TRBD1 TRBV5-4 TGTGCCAGCAGCTTGACAGGGGAAGTATATGGCTACACCTTC CASSLTGEVYGYTF
TRBJ1-4 NA NA TRBV30 TGTGCCTGGAGTGTACCAGGGGTAAATGAAAAACTGTTTTTT CAWSVPGVNEKLFF
TRBJ1-3 NA NA TRBV9 TGTGCCAGCAGCGTAGGGGTAGGGGCCTACTCTGGAAACACCATATATTTT CASSVGVGAYSGNTIYF
TRBJ2-7 NA NA TRBV12-2 TGTGCAAGTCGCTTACGGGATTGCTACGAGCAGTACTTC CASRLRDCYEQYF
TRBJ2-7 NA NA TRBV15 TGTGCCACCAGCAGAGGGACTACCGTTCACGAGCAGTACTTC CATSRGTTVHEQYF
TRBJ2-7 NA NA TRBV7-9 TGTGCCAGCAGCTCCCTCCCAGGTGTTGAGGGGACCTACGAGCAGTACTTC CASSSLPGVEGTYEQYF
TRBJ2-1 NA TRBD2 TRBV27 TGTGCCAGCGGCTTCCTAGCGGGAGACTACAATGAGCAGTTCTTC CASGFLAGDYNEQFF
TRBJ1-4 NA NA TRBV21-1 TGTGCCAGCAGCAATGACCACAGGGGAGAGGGAGAAAAACTGTTTTTT CASSNDHRGEGEKLFF
TRBJ2-1 NA NA TRBV6-5 TGTGCCAGCAGCCAGGGACTGAGCTCCTACAATGAGCAGTTCTTC CASSQGLSSYNEQFF
TRBJ1-2 NA TRBD1 TRBV5-1 TGCGCCAGCAGCTTGGGGGACAGGCTTAACTATGGCTACACCTTC CASSLGDRLNYGYTF
TRBJ2-3 once NA TRBV5-1 TGCGCCAGCAGCTTGGGGGCCGGGACTAGCACAGATACGCAGTATTTT CASSLGAGTSTDTQYF
TRBJ1-2 NA NA TRBV9 TGTGCCAGCAGCCTCCGGACTGATTCTAACTATGGCTACACCTTC CASSLRTDSNYGYTF
TRBJ2-3 NA NA TRBV5-1 TGCGCCAGCAGCTTGGTTCCGGGGGCAGTGGCAGATACGCAGTATTTT CASSLVPGAVADTQYF
TRBJ2-7 NA TRBD1 TRBV14 TGTGCCAGCAGCCGGACAGGGATCGCCGAGCAGTACTTC CASSRTGIAEQYF
TRBJ2-2 NA NA TRBV7-7 TGTGCTAGCAGTCCCTCCCCGGAAGATGCCGGGGAGCTGTTTTTT CASSPSPEDAGELFF
TRBJ2-7 NA TRBD1 TRBV11-1 TGTGCCAGCAGCTCTCGGACAGGGGGAGACGAGCAGTACTTC CASSSRTGGDEQYF
TRBJ1-1 NA NA TRBV7-9 TGTGCCAGCAGCTTATCCCGATCGAACACTGAAGCTTTCTTT CASSLSRSNTEAFF
TRBJ1-6 NA NA TRBV15 TGTGCCACCAGCAGTAGCTCCTATAATTCACCCCTCCACTTT CATSSSSYNSPLHF
TRBJ2-7 NA NA TRBV5-1 TGCGCCAGCAGCGGGGGGTTGTCGTACGAGCAGTACTTC CASSGGLSYEQYF
TRBJ1-5 few NA TRBV30 TGTGCCTGGAGTGTAGGGTCCGGAGGTCAGCCCCAGCATTTT CAWSVGSGGQPQHF
TRBJ1-6 few TRBD1 TRBV5-1 TGCGCCAGCAGCTTGGAATTTCAGGGGGGCGGTTCACCCCTCCACTTT CASSLEFQGGGSPLHF